The 25 T cell receptor beta chains in this list originate from one sample, sequenced in a study of CD8+ T cells in alopecia areata. Isolated RNA was reverse transcribed into cDNA used as the sequencing template. Produced via immunoSEQ multiplex PCR; TCRdb's table is partial and in-frame only. The data hold 150,000 or so clones, with 80% to 90% observed a single time. Here the sequenced sample was CD8+ T cells sorted from blood, taken at week 0. Source of these receptors: a human donor with alopecia areata.

This chain links TRBV7-8 with TRBJ2-3, with 9 positions matching TRBD1. The CDR3 is 16 residues long. J was trimmed by 1 base and V by 5 bases; bases with no gene match: 7. Germline V lookup: CDR1 SGHVS, CDR2 FQNEAQ. The CDR3 DNA sequence: TGTGCCAGCAGCCCCATGGGACAGGGACGCACAGATACGCAGTATTTT. Protein sequence: CASSPMGQGRTDTQYF.

This chain joins TRBV27 and TRBJ1-1; the D is unclear. Trimming left V 4 bases short and J 2 bases short, with 11 bases between. This CDR3 is built from 14 residues. Germline CDR1 MNHEY, CDR2 SMNVEV (reference sequence). CDR3 region: CASSWSSSNTEAFF. The DNA for the CDR3 is TGTGCCAGCAGTTGGTCCAGCAGTAACACTGAAGCTTTCTTT.

The chain carries TRBV4-1 and TRBJ1-1, with D hard to call. Germline V gene data show CDR1 as MGHRA and CDR2 as YSYEKL. The CDR3 spans 14 residues. The V and J ends lost 1 base and 1 base respectively, with 7 bases between them. The CDR3 reads CASSQARGNTEAFF. The CDR3 DNA sequence: TGCGCCAGCAGCCAAGCTCGGGGGAACACTGAAGCTTTCTTT.

This chain links TRBV10-3 with TRBJ1-5; the D gene is possibly TRBD1 (5 bases). The CDR3 runs to 13 residues. Trimming took 6 bases from V and 2 from J, leaving 8 bases between them. Germline V gene data show CDR1 as ENHRY and CDR2 as SYGVKD. The CDR3 DNA reads TGTGCCATCAGGGGGGAGGGCAATCAGCCCCAGCATTTT. It specifies CAIRGEGNQPQHF.

J is TRBJ1-5 and V is TRBV7-7; D remains ambiguous. V was shortened by 2 bases and J by 3 bases, with 14 bases between the two germline ends. The CDR3 is 16 amino acids. CDR1 is SSHAT, CDR2 FNYEAQ, per germline (reference sequence). The CDR3 bases are TGTGCCAGCAGCTTAAGGTCGGAGGCCAACAATCAGCCCCAGCATTTT. This sequence encodes CASSLRSEANNQPQHF.

The CDR3 DNA sequence: TGTGCCAGCAGCTTGGGTTGGTCAGGGTCCCTCGGGACCCAGTACTTC. This gives the protein CASSLGWSGSLGTQYF. The chain links TRBV5-6 to TRBJ2-5; possibly TRBD1 for D (5 bases). The length of the CDR3 is 16 residues. V gave up 0 bases and J gave up 7 bases, with 19 bases separating them. Germline CDR1 is SGHDT and CDR2 is YYEEEE.

This clone occurred a few times. J is TRBJ2-1 and V is TRBV5-1, with TRBD1 as a possible D gene (6 bases). Germline CDR1 reads SGHRS; CDR2 reads YFSETQ. V lost 4 bases and J 8 bases, leaving 13 bases between the germline ends. The CDR3 is made up of 13 amino acids. This CDR3 is CASSRTGFDEQFF. The CDR3, as DNA: TGCGCCAGCAGCCGTACAGGGTTCGATGAGCAGTTCTTC.

The chain links TRBV29-1 to TRBJ2-1, with TRBD2 matching over 9 bases. The CDR3 sequence is 14 residues long. Unmatched junction bases numbered 6, after V lost 0 bases and J lost 9 bases. The germline V gene encodes CDR1 SQVTM and CDR2 ANQGSEA. CDR3: CSVEDLAGRAEQFF. For the CDR3, the DNA is TGCAGCGTTGAAGATCTAGCGGGGAGGGCTGAGCAGTTCTTC.

This chain connects TRBV27 to TRBJ1-1, with 7 bases lining up with TRBD1. V lost 5 bases and J lost 0; bases outside the gene matches: 3. This CDR3 spans 14 amino acids. CDR1 and CDR2 from the germline V gene are MNHEY and SMNVEV (reference sequence). The CDR3 is CASSQGTVNTEAFF. The DNA of the CDR3 is TGTGCCAGCAGTCAAGGGACAGTGAACACTGAAGCTTTCTTT.

The chain links TRBV6-5 to TRBJ2-3; D perhaps matches TRBD2 (6 bases). Germline V gene data show CDR1 as MNHEY and CDR2 as SVGAGI. CDR3 length: 16 amino acids. The V end was cut by 2 bases, the J end by 2 bases, with 14 bases between. CDR3 amino acids: CASSYVRGSYTDTQYF. In DNA form, the CDR3 reads TGTGCCAGCAGTTACGTGCGGGGCAGCTACACAGATACGCAGTATTTT.

This chain joins TRBV29-1 and TRBJ2-2; 7 nucleotides align to TRBD2. The CDR3 consists of 13 residues. Germline V gene lookup returns CDR1 SQVTM and CDR2 ANQGSEA. DNA for the CDR3: TGCAGTATTTGGGAGGGGTACACCGGGGAGCTGTTTTTT. Amino acids: CSIWEGYTGELFF.

V and J are TRBV7-9 and TRBJ1-4; TRBD1 is a possible D gene (5 bases). Trimming left V 5 bases short and J 12 bases short, with 16 bases between. Germline loops: CDR1 SEHNR, CDR2 FQNEAQ (reference sequence). This CDR3 is built from 13 residues. This CDR3 is CASSLTPGRELFF. CDR3 in DNA: TGTGCCAGCAGCCTAACCCCGGGACGGGAACTGTTTTTT.

The rearrangement uses TRBV9 and TRBJ2-1; D uncertain. The V gene's germline CDR1 is SGDLS and CDR2 YYNGEE. This CDR3 has 13 amino acids. The ends were cut back, 0 bases at V and 5 bases at J, with 6 bases in the middle. The CDR3 DNA reads as TGTGCCAGCAGCGTAGGCCGGAACAATGAGCAGTTCTTC. It specifies CASSVGRNNEQFF.

The V gene is TRBV5-5, the J gene TRBJ2-7; D is perhaps TRBD2 (5 bases). Germline-derived CDR1 and CDR2 are SGHKS and YYEKEE (reference sequence). The CDR3 is 13 amino acids. Trimming removed 2 bases from V and 2 bases from J, with 8 bases in between. The CDR3 bases are TGTGCCAGCAGCTTCAGCGGACCCTACGAGCAGTACTTC. Translating gives CASSFSGPYEQYF. The variable domain in full, completed from reference TRBV5-5 and TRBJ2-7, reads DAGVTQSPTHLIKTRGQQVTLRCSPISGHKSVSWYQQVLGQGPQFIFQYYEKEERGRGNFPDRFSARQFPNYSSELNVNALLLGDSALYLCASSFSGPYEQYFGPGTRLTVT.

This clone occurred a few times. The V gene is TRBV7-9, the J gene TRBJ2-7, with D tentatively TRBD1 or TRBD2 (5 bases each). Germline V CDR1 and CDR2: SEHNR, FQNEAQ (reference sequence). This CDR3 spans 14 amino acids. V was clipped by 5 bases and J by 2 bases, with 13 bases between them. CDR3 sequence: CASSPGLGAYEQYF. In DNA, the CDR3 is TGTGCCAGCAGCCCGGGCCTGGGGGCCTACGAGCAGTACTTC. Full variable domain (rest looked up from reference TRBV7-9 and TRBJ2-7): DTGVSQNPRHKITKRGQNVTFRCDPISEHNRLYWYRQTLGQGPEFLTYFQNEAQLEKSRLLSDRFSAERPKGSFSTLEIQRTEQGDSAMYLCASSPGLGAYEQYFGPGTRLTVT.

This rearrangement joins TRBV27 to TRBJ2-3, with TRBD2 matching 12 bases. Per the germline V gene, CDR1 is MNHEY and CDR2 is SMNVEV (reference sequence). Trimming removed 6 bases from V and 2 bases from J; junction bases left unmatched: 12. This CDR3 contains 18 residues. CDR3 amino acids: CASSLAGTSGFHTDTQYF. As DNA, the CDR3 is TGTGCCAGCAGCCTTGCCGGGACTAGCGGGTTTCACACAGATACGCAGTATTTT.

The chain uses TRBV11-2 and TRBJ1-3; no clear D gene. This CDR3 is 15 amino acids long. V was cut by 5 bases and J by 0 bases, with 11 bases left in between. Germline V CDR1 and CDR2: SGHAT, FQNNGV. CDR3 nucleotides: TGTGCCAGCAGCCCCAGACACCGCTCTGGAAACACCATATATTTT. Residues: CASSPRHRSGNTIYF.

The V call is TRBV9, the J call TRBJ1-1; no clear D. V shed 0 bases and J shed 1 base, with 7 bases lying between them. The V gene's germline CDR1 is SGDLS and CDR2 YYNGEE. The CDR3 loop spans 14 amino acids. The CDR3 reads CASSVEGWNTEAFF. CDR3 DNA sequence: TGTGCCAGCAGCGTAGAAGGGTGGAACACTGAAGCTTTCTTT.

The chain is built from TRBV30 and TRBJ2-7, with 8 bases matching TRBD2. CDR1 is GTSNPN and CDR2 is SVGIG in the germline V gene (reference sequence). The CDR3 totals 14 residues. The V segment lost 3 bases and the J segment 3 bases; nucleotides outside the gene matches: 7. CDR3 sequence: CAWRLAGRGYEQYF. CDR3 coding DNA: TGTGCCTGGAGGCTAGCGGGTCGCGGCTACGAGCAGTACTTC.

The chain recombines TRBV27 with TRBJ2-7; D possibly corresponds to TRBD1 (6 bases). The CDR3 totals 14 residues. CDR1 and CDR2 (germline): MNHEY, SMNVEV (reference sequence). Deletions cut 3 bases from V and 3 bases from J, with 12 bases between. CDR3: CASSFSQGSYEQYF. The CDR3 DNA reads as TGTGCCAGCAGTTTCAGTCAGGGGAGCTACGAGCAGTACTTC.

This clone was seen just once. V usage is TRBV13 and J usage is TRBJ2-3; the D is unclear. The CDR3 extends over 14 amino acids. Trimming removed 0 bases at V and 11 bases at J, with 15 bases between. Germline CDR1 PRHDT, CDR2 FYEKMQ (reference sequence). The CDR3 protein is CASSLGPVDLGQYF. In DNA, the CDR3 is TGTGCCAGCAGCTTAGGTCCCGTCGATTTGGGGCAGTATTTT.

The chain carries TRBV5-1 and TRBJ1-1; 11 nucleotides align to TRBD1. The CDR3 length is 16 residues. Germline CDR1 and CDR2: SGHRS and YFSETQ. Trimming took 4 bases from V and 6 from J; bases not matched to a gene: 11. This CDR3 is CASSPITDRGPPEAFF. The CDR3 nucleotides read TGCGCCAGCAGCCCAATAACGGACAGGGGGCCCCCTGAAGCTTTCTTT.

The chain employs TRBV2 and TRBJ2-7, with 9 bases aligning to TRBD1. With V trimmed by 0 bases and J by 3 bases, 3 bases remained unmatched. The CDR3 runs to 15 residues. CDR1 and CDR2 (germline): SNHLY, FYNNEI. The CDR3 DNA is TGTGCCAGCAGTGAAGCGTCGGGACAGGGCTACGAGCAGTACTTC. Translation gives CASSEASGQGYEQYF.

V gene TRBV10-3 combines with J gene TRBJ2-3, with a weak D call TRBD2 (5 bases). The germline V gene has CDR1 ENHRY and CDR2 SYGVKD. Trimming removed 2 bases from V and 6 bases from J, with 18 bases in between. This CDR3 is built from 16 residues. This CDR3 is CAISEGLALEADTQYF. The CDR3 DNA follows: TGTGCCATCAGTGAGGGGTTAGCGTTAGAGGCGGATACGCAGTATTTT.

The gene calls are TRBV29-1 and TRBJ2-2; no clear D. CDR1 and CDR2 from the germline V gene are SQVTM and ANQGSEA. V dropped 8 bases and J dropped 6 bases, with 16 bases sitting between them. This CDR3 contains 13 residues. CDR3 coding DNA: TGCAGCACAAAGGGATCCCTTCCCGGGGAGCTGTTTTTT. It encodes CSTKGSLPGELFF.